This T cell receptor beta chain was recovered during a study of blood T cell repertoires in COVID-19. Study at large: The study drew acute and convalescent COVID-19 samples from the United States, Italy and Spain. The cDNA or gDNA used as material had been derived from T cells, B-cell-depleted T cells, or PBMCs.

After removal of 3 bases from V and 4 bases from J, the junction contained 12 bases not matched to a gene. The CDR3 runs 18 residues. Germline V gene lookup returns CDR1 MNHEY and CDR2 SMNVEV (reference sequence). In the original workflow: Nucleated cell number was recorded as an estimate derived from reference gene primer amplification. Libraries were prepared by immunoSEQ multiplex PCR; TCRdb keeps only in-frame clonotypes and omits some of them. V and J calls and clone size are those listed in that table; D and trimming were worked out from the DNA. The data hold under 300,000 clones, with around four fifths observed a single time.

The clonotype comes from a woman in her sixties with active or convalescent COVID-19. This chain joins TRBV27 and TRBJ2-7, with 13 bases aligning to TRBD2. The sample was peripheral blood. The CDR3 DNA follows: TGTGCCAGCAGTTTCTACAGGGCCCGACTAGCGGGAGGTTACGAGCAGTACTTC. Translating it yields CASSFYRARLAGGYEQYF.